The 30 T cell receptor beta chains reported below all come from one sample, sequenced in a study of T cell responses to AZD1222 COVID-19 vaccine. Sequenced by immunoSEQ multiplex PCR; TCRdb stores in-frame clones only, minus some. The sample yields under 150,000 clones, almost 95% seen once. This material consisted of peripheral blood, taken 28 days after the second AZD1222 dose. These receptors were obtained from an adult who received the AZD1222 COVID-19 vaccine.

The V call is TRBV9, the J call TRBJ2-2; D uncertain. The CDR3 spans 13 residues. Deletions cut 5 bases from V and 2 bases from J, with 7 bases between. Germline V lookup: CDR1 SGDLS, CDR2 YYNGEE. CDR3 sequence reads: CASRGSNTGELFF. The CDR3 nucleotides read TGTGCCAGCAGGGGCTCTAACACCGGGGAGCTGTTTTTT.

The V and J genes are TRBV12-3 or TRBV12-4 and TRBJ1-3; no clear D gene. V lost 10 bases and J lost 2, with 9 bases in between. This CDR3 contains 12 residues. DNA for the CDR3: TGTGCCACCCAACTGCCTGGAAACACCATATATTTT. Its protein product is CATQLPGNTIYF.

This clone occurred once. The chain joins TRBV11-2 to TRBJ1-1; D is unclear. The CDR3 spans 13 residues. Trimming took 7 bases from V and 0 from J, leaving 9 bases between them. Germline V gene sequence: CDR1 SGHAT, CDR2 FQNNGV. CDR3 loop: CASNMQMNTEAFF. Here the CDR3 DNA reads TGTGCCAGCAATATGCAGATGAACACTGAAGCTTTCTTT.

The chain couples TRBV4-3 to TRBJ1-4; TRBD1 might be the D (6 bases). Germline lookup yields CDR1 LGHNA and CDR2 YSLEER. V dropped 11 bases and J dropped 2 bases, with 9 bases sitting between them. CDR3 length: 12 amino acids. CDR3 coding DNA: TGCGCCCGGACAGCGACTAATGAAAAACTGTTTTTT. This encodes CARTATNEKLFF.

The chain links TRBV7-2 to TRBJ1-6, with D possibly matching TRBD1 (5 bases). The V gene's germline CDR1 is SGHTA and CDR2 FQGNSA. Between the trimmed V and J ends, which lost 1 base and 7 bases, there was a span of 11 bases. This CDR3 contains 15 residues. In DNA, the CDR3 is TGTGCCAGCAGCTTAGTTCGGGGGAACAATTCACCCCTCCACTTT. It translates to CASSLVRGNNSPLHF.

V is TRBV6-5 and J is TRBJ2-1, with TRBD2 matching over 8 bases. The CDR3 is 14 amino acids. V shed 6 bases, J shed 3 bases, and the junction held 4 bases outside the gene matches. Germline V lookup: CDR1 MNHEY, CDR2 SVGAGI. The CDR3 DNA follows: TGTGCCAGCAGCGGGGGGGAGTACTACAATGAGCAGTTCTTC. Translated, it gives CASSGGEYYNEQFF.

The chain combines TRBV28 with TRBJ1-3; D unclear. The CDR3 is made up of 13 amino acids. The germline V gene has CDR1 MDHEN and CDR2 SYDVKM. The V end lost 2 bases, the J end lost 0 bases, and 2 bases lay between the germline ends. The chain's CDR3 is CASSLGSGNTIYF. The CDR3 DNA follows: TGTGCCAGCAGTTTAGGCTCTGGAAACACCATATATTTT.

This chain connects TRBV19 to TRBJ1-6, with D possibly matching TRBD1 (5 bases). V gave up 4 bases and J gave up 8 bases, with 9 bases separating them. From germline, CDR1 is LNHDA and CDR2 SQIVND (reference sequence). The CDR3 totals 13 residues. The CDR3 nucleotides read TGTGCCAGTAGTACTCTGGGGGATTCACCCCTCCACTTT. Protein sequence: CASSTLGDSPLHF.

The chain has TRBV29-1 and TRBJ1-2; no reliable D call. Looked up from germline, CDR1 is SQVTM and CDR2 is ANQGSEA. The V end lost 5 bases, the J end lost 1 base, and 11 bases lay between the germline ends. This CDR3 comprises 13 residues. The CDR3 DNA sequence: TGCAGCGTTAACAGCTTATTTAACTATGGCTACACCTTC. Amino acid sequence: CSVNSLFNYGYTF.

This sequence joins TRBV6-5 and TRBJ1-5, with D uncertain. The CDR3 spans 14 residues. The ends were cut back, 6 bases at V and 9 bases at J, with 18 bases in the middle. The germline V gene encodes CDR1 MNHEY and CDR2 SVGAGI. The CDR3, as DNA: TGTGCCAGCAGAGAGCTGGTAGATCCCAGGCCCCAGCATTTT. Its protein product is CASRELVDPRPQHF.

The chain has TRBV30 and TRBJ2-1; D is undetermined. V was shortened by 0 bases and J by 4 bases, with 10 bases between the two germline ends. The CDR3 has 14 residues. Germline CDR1 GTSNPN, CDR2 SVGIG (reference sequence). CDR3 bases: TGTGCCTGGAGTGTAAGCCTAGAATACAATGAGCAGTTCTTC. Translated, it gives CAWSVSLEYNEQFF.

This chain connects TRBV29-1 to TRBJ1-3; D is perhaps TRBD1 (5 bases). The CDR3 is 14 residues long. Germline-derived CDR1 and CDR2 are SQVTM and ANQGSEA. The germline V and J ends were trimmed by 8 bases and 0 bases, with 14 bases remaining between them. The CDR3 sequence: CSTRGDPSGNTIYF. In DNA, the CDR3 is TGCAGCACCCGGGGGGACCCCTCTGGAAACACCATATATTTT.

The V and J genes are TRBV2 and TRBJ1-4, with no clear D. Germline values: CDR1 SNHLY, CDR2 FYNNEI. CDR3 length: 14 amino acids. The germline V and J ends were trimmed by 6 bases and 7 bases, with 15 bases remaining between them. The CDR3 here is CASRSDVGREKLFF. CDR3 bases: TGTGCCAGCAGGTCAGACGTGGGTCGTGAAAAACTGTTTTTT.

The V call is TRBV2, the J call TRBJ1-3; 8 positions agree with TRBD1. With V trimmed by 6 bases and J by 4 bases, 8 bases remained unmatched. CDR3 length equals 15 residues. Germline CDR1 is SNHLY and CDR2 is FYNNEI. The CDR3 here is CASRLTGEAGNTIYF. The CDR3 DNA reads as TGTGCCAGCAGGCTGACAGGGGAAGCGGGAAACACCATATATTTT.

This sequence joins TRBV5-5 and TRBJ2-7, with 7 bases lining up with TRBD1. The junction had 5 bases not matched to a gene; V was cut back by 4 bases and J by 1 base. The CDR3 runs to 14 residues. Germline V gene sequence: CDR1 SGHKS, CDR2 YYEKEE (reference sequence). Written as DNA, the CDR3 is TGTGCCAGCAGCCCCGGGACAGTGTCCTACGAGCAGTACGTC. Translating gives CASSPGTVSYEQYV.

V is TRBV2 and J is TRBJ2-2; 8 bases align to TRBD1. V gave up 6 bases and J gave up 4 bases; unmatched junction bases: 7. CDR3 length: 15 residues. Germline CDR1 and CDR2: SNHLY and FYNNEI. CDR3 bases: TGTGCCAGCAGAGGGGCAGGGGGCCGCACCGGGGAGCTGTTTTTT. Protein: CASRGAGGRTGELFF.

The chain combines TRBV27 with TRBJ1-2; D unclear. The germline V gene has CDR1 MNHEY and CDR2 SMNVEV (reference sequence). The CDR3 loop spans 15 amino acids. Trimming took off 0 bases at V and 4 bases at J, with 12 bases between the two ends. The chain's CDR3 is CASSLSGIPIYGYTF. The CDR3 nucleotides are TGTGCCAGCAGTTTATCAGGGATCCCCATCTATGGCTACACCTTC.

The V gene is TRBV11-3, the J gene TRBJ1-3; D unresolved. The CDR3 is 16 amino acids. Trimming took off 8 bases at V and 1 base at J, with 18 bases between the two ends. Germline CDR1 reads SGHNT; CDR2 reads YENEEA. The CDR3 loop reads CASPPLYDLSGNTIYF. The CDR3 DNA follows: TGTGCCAGCCCCCCCTTATACGACCTTTCTGGAAACACCATATATTTT.

This rearrangement joins TRBV5-6 to TRBJ1-6; 7 bases match TRBD1. The CDR3 covers 14 residues. CDR1 and CDR2 (germline): SGHDT, YYEEEE. After removal of 6 bases from V and 7 bases from J, the junction contained 7 bases not matched to a gene. The CDR3, as DNA: TGTGCCAGCAACCGACAGGGTAGCAATTCACCCCTCCACTTT. This encodes CASNRQGSNSPLHF.

V is TRBV6-1 and J is TRBJ2-1, with D perhaps matching TRBD1 or TRBD2 (5 bases each). The CDR3 covers 16 residues. Per germline, CDR1 MNHNS and CDR2 SASEGT. V lost 3 bases to trimming and J lost 0 bases, with 12 bases between them. In DNA, the CDR3 is TGTGCCAGCAGTGATATGAGGGGATACTCCTACAATGAGCAGTTCTTC. Translating it yields CASSDMRGYSYNEQFF.

The chain has TRBV4-1 and TRBJ1-2, with 7 bases matching TRBD1. This CDR3 region has 17 residues. V trimming: 6 bases; J trimming: 0 bases; junction bases outside the gene matches: 13. The germline V gene encodes CDR1 MGHRA and CDR2 YSYEKL. CDR3 DNA sequence: TGCGCCAGCAGTCCAGGACAGGCTCTATTGCCTAACTATGGCTACACCTTC. Translation: CASSPGQALLPNYGYTF.

This clone was detected only once. CDR3 region: CATSDVTGERQPQHF. Written as DNA, the CDR3 is TGTGCCACCAGTGACGTGACAGGGGAGCGCCAGCCCCAGCATTTT. This chain links TRBV24-1 with TRBJ1-5, with 8 bases lining up with TRBD1. CDR1 is KGHDR and CDR2 is SFDVKD in the germline V gene. The CDR3 loop spans 15 amino acids. The V segment lost 4 bases and the J segment 7 bases; nucleotides outside the gene matches: 8.

This clone was seen once. The chain employs TRBV6-5 and TRBJ2-2; D ambiguous. Germline CDR1 MNHEY, CDR2 SVGAGI. The CDR3 loop spans 15 amino acids. V dropped 6 bases and J dropped 4 bases, with 15 bases sitting between them. The CDR3 coding sequence is TGTGCCAGCAGATCCAAGAAAAGGAGCACCGGGGAGCTGTTTTTT. Its translation is CASRSKKRSTGELFF.

V is TRBV30 and J is TRBJ2-5; TRBD2 aligns across 7 bases. The CDR3 contains 14 residues. From germline, CDR1 is GTSNPN and CDR2 SVGIG (reference sequence). Trimming removed 0 bases from V and 4 bases from J; junction bases left unmatched: 5. Here the CDR3 DNA reads TGTGCCTGGAGTGTTGGCGGGGGAGGAGAGACCCAGTACTTC. It specifies CAWSVGGGGETQYF. Full variable domain (remainder filled in from reference TRBV30 and TRBJ2-5): SQTIHQWPATLVQPVGSPLSLECTVEGTSNPNLYWYRQAAGRGLQLLFYSVGIGQISSEVPQNLSASRPQDRQFILSSKKLLLSDSGFYLCAWSVGGGGETQYFGPGTRLLVL.

This clone was observed a single time. The chain has TRBV27 and TRBJ1-2, with TRBD1 identical over 7 bases. CDR3 length: 14 residues. V shed 6 bases and J 2 bases; nucleotides not matched to a gene: 6. Germline V lookup: CDR1 MNHEY, CDR2 SMNVEV (reference sequence). In nucleotides, the CDR3 is TGTGCCAGCAGCCCCAGAGGGGGCAACTATGGCTACACCTTC. It specifies CASSPRGGNYGYTF.

The V gene is TRBV7-2, the J gene TRBJ1-2; 7 nucleotides agree with TRBD1. The CDR3 runs 13 residues. J was trimmed by 8 bases and V by 4 bases; bases with no gene match: 7. Germline V CDR1 and CDR2: SGHTA, FQGNSA. The CDR3 protein is CASSSGTAGGYTF. Written as DNA, the CDR3 is TGTGCCAGCAGCTCAGGGACAGCAGGCGGCTACACCTTC.

The chain employs TRBV9 and TRBJ1-6, with D possibly matching TRBD1 (6 bases). Germline loops: CDR1 SGDLS, CDR2 YYNGEE. Trimming cost V 3 bases and J 7 bases, with 20 bases left between them. There are 17 residues in the CDR3. In nucleotides, the CDR3 is TGTGCCAGCAGCGCCCATCCCGGGACATTGGCGAATTCACCCCTCCACTTT. Its translation: CASSAHPGTLANSPLHF.

The chain links TRBV30 to TRBJ1-1; TRBD1 matches 9 bases. The germline CDR1 and CDR2 sequences are GTSNPN and SVGIG (reference sequence). Trimming cost V 3 bases and J 2 bases; bases outside gene matches: 10. The CDR3 is 16 amino acids. The CDR3 DNA follows: TGTGCCTGGAGACTTACACTGGGACAGGGCAACACTGAAGCTTTCTTT. This codes for CAWRLTLGQGNTEAFF.

The chain recombines TRBV6-6 with TRBJ1-1; D is ambiguous. CDR3 length: 13 amino acids. Germline V gives CDR1 MNHNY, CDR2 SVGAGI (reference sequence). Between the trimmed V and J ends, which lost 2 bases and 6 bases, there was a span of 10 bases. The CDR3 DNA sequence: TGTGCCAGCAGTTACCCCCAAATCTCTGAAGCTTTCTTT. This encodes CASSYPQISEAFF.

V usage is TRBV9 and J usage is TRBJ1-3; unclear D gene. The CDR3 is made up of 14 amino acids. Trimming cost V 4 bases and J 6 bases, with 14 bases left between them. CDR1 SGDLS and CDR2 YYNGEE come from the germline V gene. The CDR3 DNA follows: TGTGCCAGCAGCCCCCGAGGAGGGAAAAACACCATATATTTT. Its translation: CASSPRGGKNTIYF.